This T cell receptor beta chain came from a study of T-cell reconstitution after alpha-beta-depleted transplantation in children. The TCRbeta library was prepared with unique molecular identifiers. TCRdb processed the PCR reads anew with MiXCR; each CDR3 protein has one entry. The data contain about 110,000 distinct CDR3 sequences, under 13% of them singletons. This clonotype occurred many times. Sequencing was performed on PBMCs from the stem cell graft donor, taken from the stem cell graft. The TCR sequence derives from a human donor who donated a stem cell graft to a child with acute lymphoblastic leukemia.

In DNA form, the CDR3 reads TGTGCCAGCAGCCATTATACCGGGGAGCTGTTTTTT. It encodes CASSHYTGELFF. The chain combines TRBV3-1 with TRBJ2-2; no reliable D call. CDR1 and CDR2 (germline): LGHDT, YNNKEL (reference sequence). CDR3 length equals 12 residues. Between the trimmed V and J ends, which lost 3 bases and 5 bases, there was a span of 4 bases.